The 30 T cell receptor beta chains presented below share a single source sample, sequenced in a study of blood T cell repertoires in COVID-19. Method: immunoSEQ multiplex PCR; TCRdb's copy keeps in-frame clones and lacks some. The sample lists about 250,000 clones, 70% to 90% occurring once. Material for sequencing was PBMCs or T cells enriched from blood (not recorded which). The receptors shown here come from a man aged 18 to 29 who had recovered from COVID-19.

The chain combines TRBV4-2 with TRBJ2-3; 9 bases are shared with TRBD2. Per the germline V gene, CDR1 is LGHNA and CDR2 is YNFKEQ. J was trimmed by 2 bases and V by 1 base; bases with no gene match: 7. CDR3 length: 17 residues. CDR3 nucleotide sequence: TGTGCCAGCAGCCAAGGTCCTAGCGGGGTTTCCACAGATACGCAGTATTTT. Amino acid sequence: CASSQGPSGVSTDTQYF.

This clone was seen only once. V gene TRBV18 combines with J gene TRBJ1-4, with TRBD1 matching 7 bases. Losses at the gene ends were 3 bases for V and 11 bases for J; bases not matched to a gene: 12. CDR3 length equals 15 residues. CDR1 KGHSH and CDR2 LQKENI come from the germline V gene. CDR3 bases: TGTGCCAGCTCACCTGAGGGGGCTGGACGGGGGAAACTGTTTTTT. Amino acids: CASSPEGAGRGKLFF. Filled out from reference TRBV18 and TRBJ1-4, the complete variable domain reads NAGVMQNPRHLVRRRGQEARLRCSPMKGHSHVYWYRQLPEEGLKFMVYLQKENIIDESGMPKERFSAEFPKEGPSILRIQQVVRGDSAAYFCASSPEGAGRGKLFFGSGTQLSVL.

This chain joins TRBV5-6 and TRBJ1-2; D perhaps matches TRBD1 (5 bases). The CDR3 length is 13 residues. V lost 4 bases, J lost 8 bases, and 15 bases lay in between. Germline lookup yields CDR1 SGHDT and CDR2 YYEEEE. This chain's CDR3 is CASSLQGIGGYTF. Written as DNA, the CDR3 is TGTGCCAGCAGCCTTCAGGGTATTGGCGGCTACACCTTC.

The chain carries TRBV2 and TRBJ2-2, with TRBD1 as a possible D gene (5 bases). Germline V gene lookup returns CDR1 SNHLY and CDR2 FYNNEI. The germline V and J ends were trimmed by 3 bases and 4 bases, with 12 bases remaining between them. CDR3 length: 15 amino acids. The CDR3 DNA is TGTGCCAGCAGTGAGCAGGGCTCCCCCACCGGGGAGCTGTTTTTT. Its translation: CASSEQGSPTGELFF.

In its sample, this clone was seen once. The chain combines TRBV28 with TRBJ2-3; 8 bases line up with TRBD2. Trimming at V came to 5 bases and at J to 10 bases, leaving 8 bases not matched to a gene. The CDR3 has 13 amino acids. The germline V gene encodes CDR1 MDHEN and CDR2 SYDVKM. The CDR3 coding sequence is TGTGCCAGCAGTCCACATGGGCGGGAGGCGCAGTATTTT. Its translation: CASSPHGREAQYF.

The chain joins TRBV2 to TRBJ1-2; 7 bases line up with TRBD1. Trimming removed 7 bases from V and 4 bases from J; junction bases left unmatched: 6. CDR1 is SNHLY, CDR2 FYNNEI, per germline. CDR3 length: 13 amino acids. DNA of the CDR3: TGTGCCAGCATGCTGACAGGGATCTATGGCTACACCTTC. This translates into CASMLTGIYGYTF.

This clone has just a few counts. The chain couples TRBV11-3 to TRBJ2-1; D might be TRBD1 (5 bases). With 5 bases removed from V and 3 bases from J, the gap between germline ends came to 8 bases. The CDR3 length is 13 residues. Germline V gives CDR1 SGHNT, CDR2 YENEEA. For the CDR3, the DNA is TGTGCCAGCAGCCGAGACAGCTACAATGAGCAGTTCTTC. It translates to CASSRDSYNEQFF.

The chain uses TRBV5-6 and TRBJ1-2, with 12 bases fitting TRBD1. Germline V lookup: CDR1 SGHDT, CDR2 YYEEEE. The V segment lost 3 bases and the J segment 4 bases; nucleotides outside the gene matches: 7. CDR3 length equals 16 residues. The CDR3 bases are TGTGCCAGCAGCTGGGGACAGGGGGCGCGAGTCTATGGCTACACCTTC. Translated, it gives CASSWGQGARVYGYTF.

The gene calls are TRBV25-1 and TRBJ1-6; D is uncertain. Per germline, CDR1 MGHDK and CDR2 SYGVNS. Trimming shortened V by 4 bases and J by 8 bases, and 3 bases separated the two germline ends. This CDR3 has 11 residues. CDR3 bases: TGTGCCAGCAGTGGAGATTCACCCCTCCACTTT. Protein sequence: CASSGDSPLHF.

This chain joins TRBV15 and TRBJ1-2, with D tentatively TRBD1 (6 bases). Trimming left V 5 bases short and J 4 bases short, with 8 bases between. CDR1 LNHNV and CDR2 YYDKDF come from the germline V gene (reference sequence). The CDR3 has 12 residues. The chain's CDR3 is CATSPGVYGYTF. In nucleotides, the CDR3 is TGTGCCACCAGCCCAGGGGTCTATGGCTACACCTTC.

The chain links TRBV19 to TRBJ2-2, with TRBD2 identical over 8 bases. Trimming cost V 8 bases and J 3 bases; bases outside gene matches: 5. The CDR3 covers 14 residues. Per germline, CDR1 LNHDA and CDR2 SQIVND (reference sequence). The CDR3: CASRTSRDTGELFF. Written as DNA, the CDR3 is TGTGCCAGTCGGACTAGCAGAGACACCGGGGAGCTGTTTTTT.

This clone showed up just a few times. The chain is built from TRBV6-5 and TRBJ2-5, with no clear D. The CDR3 contains 13 residues. V lost 8 bases to trimming and J lost 1 base, with 11 bases between them. Germline V gene sequence: CDR1 MNHEY, CDR2 SVGAGI. The CDR3 here is CASQVEVQETQYF. For the CDR3, the DNA is TGTGCCAGCCAAGTTGAGGTCCAAGAGACCCAGTACTTC.

This chain links TRBV5-1 with TRBJ2-1; 8 bases are shared with TRBD1. The germline gives CDR1 SGHRS, CDR2 YFSETQ. This CDR3 contains 14 residues. V shed 0 bases and J 15 bases; nucleotides not matched to a gene: 11. This chain's CDR3 is CASSLALSDRGLFF. CDR3 nucleotides: TGCGCCAGCAGCTTGGCCCTTTCAGACAGGGGACTGTTCTTC.

This rearrangement joins TRBV19 to TRBJ1-1, with 7 bases aligning to TRBD1. V trimming: 4 bases; J trimming: 4 bases; junction bases outside the gene matches: 12. The CDR3 totals 16 residues. Germline CDR1 and CDR2: LNHDA and SQIVND (reference sequence). The CDR3 spells CASSTPPTGLGTEAFF. As DNA, the CDR3 is TGTGCCAGTAGTACCCCTCCGACAGGGTTGGGCACTGAAGCTTTCTTT.

This clone came up a few times. In nucleotides, the CDR3 is TGTGCCACCAGTGACCGGACAGTCGTCACCGGGGAGCTGTTTTTT. Amino acids: CATSDRTVVTGELFF. J is TRBJ2-2 and V is TRBV24-1; D might be TRBD1 (6 bases). Germline V gene data show CDR1 as KGHDR and CDR2 as SFDVKD. The CDR3 sequence is 15 residues long. Trimming took off 4 bases at V and 4 bases at J, with 12 bases between the two ends.

CDR3 in amino acids: CASSSDRVNQPQHF. The CDR3 coding sequence is TGTGCCAGCAGTTCGGACAGGGTCAATCAGCCCCAGCATTTT. The chain couples TRBV28 to TRBJ1-5; 8 bases align to TRBD1. V was clipped by 4 bases and J by 3 bases; unmatched bases: 2. This CDR3 has 14 amino acids. Germline CDR1 MDHEN, CDR2 SYDVKM. Based on the CDR3 plus reference TRBV28 and TRBJ1-5, the full variable domain is DVKVTQSSRYLVKRTGEKVFLECVQDMDHENMFWYRQDPGLGLRLIYFSYDVKMKEKGDIPEGYSVSREKKERFSLILESASTNQTSMYLCASSSDRVNQPQHFGDGTRLSIL.

In its sample, this clone was seen a few times. The V call is TRBV12-3 or TRBV12-4, the J call TRBJ1-1; D is unclear. V lost 4 bases and J 1 base, leaving 7 bases between the germline ends. CDR3 length: 13 amino acids. This chain's CDR3 is CASSYAGNTEAFF. In DNA form, the CDR3 reads TGTGCCAGCAGTTATGCAGGGAACACTGAAGCTTTCTTT.

The chain carries TRBV7-9 and TRBJ2-2, with D perhaps TRBD2 (5 bases). Trimming stripped 8 bases from V and 5 bases from J, with 15 bases between. Germline V lookup: CDR1 SEHNR, CDR2 FQNEAQ (reference sequence). This CDR3 has 14 amino acids. The CDR3 sequence is CASAWTASTGELFF. In DNA form, the CDR3 reads TGTGCCAGCGCATGGACTGCCTCAACCGGGGAGCTGTTTTTT. The full variable domain, with the rest looked up from reference TRBV7-9 and TRBJ2-2, is DTGVSQNPRHKITKRGQNVTFRCDPISEHNRLYWYRQTLGQGPEFLTYFQNEAQLEKSRLLSDRFSAERPKGSFSTLEIQRTEQGDSAMYLCASAWTASTGELFFGEGSRLTVL.

This rearrangement joins TRBV7-6 to TRBJ2-5; D gene unclear. Germline V gene lookup returns CDR1 SGHVS and CDR2 FNYEAQ. The CDR3 runs to 15 residues. Between the trimmed V and J ends, which lost 1 base and 1 base, there was a span of 10 bases. The CDR3 DNA sequence: TGTGCCAGCAGCTTAGGGGCCGGATCCCAAGAGACCCAGTACTTC. This translates into CASSLGAGSQETQYF.

V and J are TRBV15 and TRBJ2-7, with a possible D match to TRBD2 (6 bases). V lost 0 bases and J lost 6, with 15 bases in between. Germline V lookup: CDR1 LNHNV, CDR2 YYDKDF (reference sequence). The CDR3 covers 15 residues. The CDR3 protein is CATSRDRSGVREQYF. The CDR3 DNA is TGTGCCACCAGCAGAGATCGCTCGGGGGTTCGCGAGCAGTACTTC.

This chain connects TRBV6-4 to TRBJ2-2; 9 bases fit TRBD2. The CDR3 runs to 16 residues. Unmatched junction bases numbered 3, after V lost 0 bases and J lost 4 bases. Germline V gene sequence: CDR1 MRHNA, CDR2 SNTAGT. CDR3 nucleotide sequence: TGTGCCAGCAGTGACTCGTTAGCGGGGGCCACCGGGGAGCTGTTTTTT. Encoded protein: CASSDSLAGATGELFF.

The chain joins TRBV18 to TRBJ2-7; the D gene is possibly TRBD2 (5 bases). The V gene lost 3 bases and the J gene lost 4 bases, with 10 bases spanning the gap. The CDR3 contains 13 residues. The germline V gene has CDR1 KGHSH and CDR2 LQKENI. CDR3 in DNA: TGTGCCAGCTCACCCGGGGAGTCTTACGAGCAGTACTTC. Protein product: CASSPGESYEQYF.

V gene TRBV7-2 combines with J gene TRBJ2-1; 8 bases line up with TRBD2. Germline values: CDR1 SGHTA, CDR2 FQGNSA. CDR3 length: 14 amino acids. V trimming: 7 bases; J trimming: 4 bases; junction bases outside the gene matches: 6. CDR3 region: CASTAAGGYNEQFF. Here the CDR3 DNA reads TGTGCCAGCACCGCGGCGGGAGGATACAATGAGCAGTTCTTC.

This clone occurred once. The chain employs TRBV21-1 and TRBJ1-1. TRBV21-1 represents a pseudogene. The CDR3 is 11 amino acids. The CDR3 reads CASREAAEAFF. The CDR3 nucleotides read TGTGCCAGCAGGGAGGCGGCTGAAGCTTTCTTT.

This clone has a count of ten or more. This chain links TRBV7-8 with TRBJ2-7; 8 bases align to TRBD2. V shed 5 bases and J 7 bases; nucleotides not matched to a gene: 7. The length of the CDR3 is 13 residues. The germline gives CDR1 SGHVS, CDR2 FQNEAQ. The CDR3 sequence: CASSRSGVGEQYF. The DNA for the CDR3 is TGTGCCAGCAGCCGTAGCGGGGTGGGAGAGCAGTACTTC.

V is TRBV10-3 and J is TRBJ1-5; 7 bases align to TRBD1. Germline lookup yields CDR1 ENHRY and CDR2 SYGVKD. J lost 4 bases, V lost 6 bases, and 0 bases had no gene match. The CDR3 runs 12 residues. In DNA form, the CDR3 reads TGTGCCATCAGACAGGGGAATCAGCCCCAGCATTTT. Its protein is CAIRQGNQPQHF.

The chain joins TRBV12-3 or TRBV12-4 to TRBJ2-7; D is uncertain. The CDR3 covers 12 residues. Between the trimmed V and J ends, which lost 4 bases and 0 bases, there was a span of 4 bases. The CDR3 reads CASSSHSYEQYF. In DNA form, the CDR3 reads TGTGCCAGCAGTTCCCACTCCTACGAGCAGTACTTC.

The chain couples TRBV28 to TRBJ2-7; 10 bases match TRBD2. V shed 5 bases, J shed 4 bases, and the junction held 8 bases outside the gene matches. CDR1 is MDHEN, CDR2 SYDVKM, per germline. This CDR3 region has 15 residues. The CDR3, as DNA: TGTGCCAGCAGTGCCGGGACTAGCGCTTCATACGAGCAGTACTTC. Protein: CASSAGTSASYEQYF.

The rearrangement uses TRBV9 and TRBJ2-7, with D possibly matching TRBD2 (5 bases). V gave up 3 bases and J gave up 3 bases, with 10 bases separating them. Per germline, CDR1 SGDLS and CDR2 YYNGEE. This CDR3 comprises 13 residues. The CDR3 nucleotides read TGTGCCAGCAGCGCGGGGTGGAACTACGAGCAGTACTTC. Its translation is CASSAGWNYEQYF.

V gene TRBV7-5 combines with J gene TRBJ2-1; no check of the table's D call, TRBD2, against the DNA was made. TRBV7-5 is recorded as a pseudogene. This CDR3 spans 16 amino acids. The CDR3 region is CARSPRRAGGPNEQFF. Written as DNA, the CDR3 is TGTGCCAGAAGCCCCCGCCGAGCGGGGGGGCCGAATGAGCAGTTCTTC.